A few counts support the clone carrying this TCR beta chain. This sample was taken from a study of blood T cell repertoires in COVID-19. The overall study: Specimens from acute and convalescent COVID-19 originated in the United States, Italy and Spain. Sources were T cells, B-cell-depleted T cells, or PBMCs; the material itself was cDNA or gDNA.

This CDR3 has 14 residues. The V gene's germline CDR1 is MNHEY and CDR2 SVGAGI. The V end lost 7 bases, the J end lost 3 bases, and 15 bases lay between the germline ends. Per the study methods: Estimation of nucleated cell counts was performed using reference gene primer amplification. The repertoire was sequenced with immunoSEQ multiplex PCR; TCRdb's copy has only in-frame clones and lacks some. V, J and clone size reflect that table, while D and trimming were determined from the DNA. Among about 150,000 clones listed, approximately 84% were seen once. The sequence derives from a man aged 65-85 years with acute or convalescent COVID-19. The source material was peripheral blood. This chain uses TRBV6-5 with TRBJ2-5, with D perhaps TRBD1 (7 bases). The CDR3 loop reads CASTRTGLKETQYF. The CDR3 DNA reads as TGTGCCAGCACCCGGACAGGACTAAAAGAGACCCAGTACTTC.